The 18 T cell receptor beta chains given below trace back to one sample, sequenced in a study of cytomegalovirus exposure and HLA in healthy donors. Sequencing used immunoSEQ multiplex PCR; TCRdb keeps in-frame clones, though not all of them. The data hold 200,000 to 300,000 clones, with approximately 84% observed a single time. The sample consisted of PBMCs. The source is a man aged 18 to 29 in good health and CMV-seropositive.

The chain couples TRBV5-1 to TRBJ2-2; no clear D. Trimming pared 4 bases from V and 4 bases from J, leaving 8 bases between. From germline, CDR1 is SGHRS and CDR2 YFSETQ. The CDR3 sequence is 13 residues long. CDR3 in amino acids: CASSADPTGELFF. DNA for the CDR3: TGCGCCAGCAGCGCGGACCCCACCGGGGAGCTGTTTTTT.

The chain links TRBV5-1 to TRBJ2-7, with D possibly matching TRBD1 (6 bases). CDR3 size: 17 residues. The V and J ends lost 4 bases and 0 bases respectively, with 20 bases between them. From germline, CDR1 is SGHRS and CDR2 YFSETQ. The CDR3 is CASSPGTQIVNSYEQYF. The CDR3 DNA follows: TGCGCCAGCAGCCCCGGGACACAGATAGTTAACTCCTACGAGCAGTACTTC.

The chain has TRBV19 and TRBJ2-7; 9 bases are a match to TRBD1. V shed 8 bases and J 1 base; nucleotides not matched to a gene: 3. The CDR3 spans 13 residues. The V gene's germline CDR1 is LNHDA and CDR2 SQIVND (reference sequence). The CDR3 DNA sequence: TGTGCCAGTTCGGACAGGGGATCCTACGAGCAGTACTTC. This encodes CASSDRGSYEQYF. The full variable domain, its missing parts supplied by reference TRBV19 and TRBJ2-7, is DGGITQSPKYLFRKEGQNVTLSCEQNLNHDAMYWYRQDPGQGLRLIYYSQIVNDFQKGDIAEGYSVSREKKESFPLTVTSAQKNPTAFYLCASSDRGSYEQYFGPGTRLTVT.

The chain recombines TRBV18 with TRBJ1-2, with D possibly matching TRBD1 (6 bases). Trimming left V 0 bases short and J 8 bases short, with 13 bases between. Germline CDR1 is KGHSH and CDR2 is LQKENI. The CDR3 runs to 14 residues. The CDR3 spells CASSPPQGQRGYTF. The CDR3 DNA sequence: TGTGCCAGCTCACCACCCCAGGGGCAGAGGGGCTACACCTTC.

This rearrangement joins TRBV5-4 to TRBJ2-3, with unresolved D. CDR3 length: 15 amino acids. Germline V gene lookup returns CDR1 SGHNT and CDR2 YYREEE (reference sequence). The ends were cut back, 4 bases at V and 0 bases at J, with 12 bases in the middle. The CDR3 loop reads CASSQTTVSTDTQYF. CDR3 bases: TGTGCCAGCAGCCAAACCACTGTGAGCACAGATACGCAGTATTTT.

This chain joins TRBV5-1 and TRBJ2-5; TRBD1 or TRBD2 may be the D gene (5 bases each). Deletions cut 3 bases from V and 2 bases from J, with 11 bases between. Germline values: CDR1 SGHRS, CDR2 YFSETQ. The CDR3 totals 14 residues. The DNA for the CDR3 is TGCGCCAGCAGCTACCAGGGACCTCAAGAGACCCAGTACTTC. The encoded protein is CASSYQGPQETQYF.

The rearrangement links TRBV12-1 to TRBJ2-2; the table's D gene call, TRBD2, was not cross checked with the DNA. TRBV12-1 is a pseudogene locus. This CDR3 is 17 amino acids long. CDR3 residues: CASSSPGLAGDNGELFF. As DNA, the CDR3 is TGTGCCAGCAGCTCCCCGGGACTAGCGGGAGATAACGGGGAGCTGTTTTTT.

The chain combines TRBV4-3 with TRBJ2-2; 9 bases agree with TRBD2. With V trimmed by 0 bases and J by 7 bases, 9 bases remained unmatched. Germline CDR1 LGHNA, CDR2 YSLEER. The CDR3 spans 17 residues. CDR3 DNA: TGCGCCAGCAGCCAAGATGCGCGGGAGGGCCCTGTCGGGGAGCTGTTTTTT. Protein sequence: CASSQDAREGPVGELFF.

The chain combines TRBV19 with TRBJ2-7; a possible D gene is TRBD2 (6 bases). Germline V gene lookup returns CDR1 LNHDA and CDR2 SQIVND (reference sequence). The CDR3 is made up of 12 amino acids. V was shortened by 5 bases and J by 5 bases, with 10 bases between the two germline ends. The CDR3 DNA reads TGTGCCAGTAGTTATAGCGGCCACGAGCAGTACTTC. Protein product: CASSYSGHEQYF.

The chain combines TRBV7-9 with TRBJ2-2, with D unclear. The CDR3 has 14 residues. The germline V and J ends were trimmed by 2 bases and 5 bases, with 9 bases remaining between them. Germline loops: CDR1 SEHNR, CDR2 FQNEAQ (reference sequence). As DNA, the CDR3 is TGTGCCAGCAGCTTATCCGTTGGGACCGGGGAGCTGTTTTTT. Amino acid sequence: CASSLSVGTGELFF.

The chain employs TRBV9 and TRBJ2-3; tentative D call: TRBD1 (6 bases). Germline CDR1 reads SGDLS; CDR2 reads YYNGEE. The CDR3 loop spans 14 amino acids. V was clipped by 6 bases and J by 7 bases, with 18 bases between them. CDR3 nucleotide sequence: TGTGCCAGCAAAAGGGACACCTCCTCAAATACGCAGTATTTT. This codes for CASKRDTSSNTQYF.

The V and J genes are TRBV28 and TRBJ2-5; D is possibly TRBD2 (6 bases). The germline V and J ends were trimmed by 5 bases and 5 bases, with 12 bases remaining between them. Germline lookup yields CDR1 MDHEN and CDR2 SYDVKM. The CDR3 totals 13 residues. The CDR3: CASSHGTDETQYF. The CDR3 coding sequence is TGTGCCAGCAGTCATGGGACTGACGAGACCCAGTACTTC.

This clone was counted a few times. The same CDR3 can be traced to other DNA sequences in this sample. The V gene is TRBV29-1, the J gene TRBJ2-5, with D unresolved. The germline gives CDR1 SQVTM, CDR2 ANQGSEA. The ends were cut back, 0 bases at V and 5 bases at J, with 4 bases in the middle. The CDR3 extends over 11 amino acids. The CDR3 region is CSVEDLETQYF. CDR3 DNA: TGCAGCGTTGAAGATCTGGAGACCCAGTACTTC. Using reference TRBV29-1 and TRBJ2-5 for the parts outside the CDR3, the full variable domain is SAVISQKPSRDICQRGTSLTIQCQVDSQVTMMFWYRQQPGQSLTLIATANQGSEATYESGFVIDKFPISRPNLTFSTLTVSNMSPEDSSIYLCSVEDLETQYFGPGTRLLVL.

This chain connects TRBV2 to TRBJ2-1; TRBD1 aligns across 8 bases. From germline, CDR1 is SNHLY and CDR2 FYNNEI. Trimming cost V 7 bases and J 9 bases; bases outside gene matches: 8. This CDR3 has 13 residues. The CDR3 DNA reads as TGTGCCAGCATCGGACAGGGATCGGGTGAGCAGTTCTTC. Protein product: CASIGQGSGEQFF.

The rearrangement joins TRBV6-6 to TRBJ1-1, with D uncertain. V was trimmed by 5 bases and J by 5 bases, leaving 12 bases between them. This CDR3 has 13 amino acids. Germline CDR1 is MNHNY and CDR2 is SVGAGI (reference sequence). DNA of the CDR3: TGTGCCAGCAGTCCGGACCTAGGAACTGAAGCTTTCTTT. This translates into CASSPDLGTEAFF.

The rearrangement joins TRBV27 to TRBJ1-5; possible D gene TRBD1, 5 bases. The germline CDR1 and CDR2 sequences are MNHEY and SMNVEV (reference sequence). V was clipped by 4 bases and J by 11 bases, with 15 bases between them. The CDR3 extends over 13 amino acids. The CDR3: CASSWDGGASQHF. The DNA for the CDR3 is TGTGCCAGCAGTTGGGACGGAGGGGCGTCCCAGCATTTT.

The chain is built from TRBV7-9 and TRBJ2-2, with TRBD2 as a possible D gene (5 bases). Germline assignment: CDR1 SEHNR and CDR2 FQNEAQ (reference sequence). The CDR3 spans 12 residues. Trimming pared 3 bases from V and 7 bases from J, leaving 6 bases between. DNA of the CDR3: TGTGCCAGCAGCTTTGGAGGCGGGGAGCTGTTTTTT. Residues: CASSFGGGELFF. The variable domain in full, with the rest retrieved from reference TRBV7-9 and TRBJ2-2, is DTGVSQNPRHKITKRGQNVTFRCDPISEHNRLYWYRQTLGQGPEFLTYFQNEAQLEKSRLLSDRFSAERPKGSFSTLEIQRTEQGDSAMYLCASSFGGGELFFGEGSRLTVL.

The rearrangement links TRBV9 to TRBJ2-1; 12 bases are shared with TRBD2. The CDR3 totals 14 residues. In germline, CDR1 is SGDLS, CDR2 YYNGEE. V shed 7 bases and J 4 bases; nucleotides not matched to a gene: 3. In DNA, the CDR3 is TGTGCCAGCGGAACTAGCGGGAGGTACAATGAGCAGTTCTTC. Translating gives CASGTSGRYNEQFF.